The sample holds one count of the clone carrying this T cell receptor beta chain. Its cognate antigen is unknown. The sample originates from a study of chemoradiotherapy in HPV16-positive cancers. Study results and caveats: Functional assays defining HPV-specific T cells used only a couple of HPV16-positive patients. During treatment, candidate HPV-specific clones and E7-related motifs expanded in tumor. In HPV16-positive patients, HPV-responsive T-cell expansion tracked better recurrence-free survival.

This CDR3 comprises 13 residues. Germline CDR1 SGHTA, CDR2 FQGNSA. V was clipped by 5 bases and J by 2 bases, with 9 bases between them. Repertoires were sampled repeatedly during chemoradiotherapy. The assay was immunoSEQ multiplex PCR, and TCRdb's table has in-frame clones only and misses some. This table has approximately 3,200 clones, about four fifths appearing once. This receptor was identified in a human donor with HPV-associated anogenital cancer. The sequencing here drew on tumor tissue, taken from a patient who underwent chemoradiotherapy. The chain couples TRBV7-2 to TRBJ2-5; no clear D. CDR3 nucleotide sequence: TGTGCCAGCAGCCCCGGGCCTCAAGAGACCCAGTACTTC. Protein sequence: CASSPGPQETQYF.